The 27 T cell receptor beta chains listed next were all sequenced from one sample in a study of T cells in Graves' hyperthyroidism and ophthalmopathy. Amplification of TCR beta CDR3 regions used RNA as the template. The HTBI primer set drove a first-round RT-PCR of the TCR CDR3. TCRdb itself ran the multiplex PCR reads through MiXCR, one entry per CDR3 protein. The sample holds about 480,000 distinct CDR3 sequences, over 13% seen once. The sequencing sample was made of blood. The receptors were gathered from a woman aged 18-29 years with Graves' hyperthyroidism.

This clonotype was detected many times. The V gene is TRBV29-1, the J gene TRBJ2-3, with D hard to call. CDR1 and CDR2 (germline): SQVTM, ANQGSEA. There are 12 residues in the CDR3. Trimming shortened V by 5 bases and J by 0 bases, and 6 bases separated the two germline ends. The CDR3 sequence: CSVHVSTDTQYF. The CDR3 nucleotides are TGCAGCGTTCACGTTAGCACAGATACGCAGTATTTT.

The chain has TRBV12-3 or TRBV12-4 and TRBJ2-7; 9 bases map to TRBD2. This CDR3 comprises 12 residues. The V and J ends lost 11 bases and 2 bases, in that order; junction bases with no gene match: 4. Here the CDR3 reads CAGLAGAYEQYF. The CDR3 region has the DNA TGTGCCGGCTTAGCGGGGGCCTACGAGCAGTACTTC.

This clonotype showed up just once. CDR3 sequence: CASSGLLGGTEAFF. The CDR3 DNA follows: TGCGCCAGCAGCGGCCTCCTTGGGGGGACTGAAGCTTTCTTT. The rearrangement links TRBV4-1 to TRBJ1-1; D perhaps matches TRBD1 (5 bases). CDR3 length equals 14 residues. Germline V lookup: CDR1 MGHRA, CDR2 YSYEKL. Deletions cut 5 bases from V and 5 bases from J, with 15 bases between.

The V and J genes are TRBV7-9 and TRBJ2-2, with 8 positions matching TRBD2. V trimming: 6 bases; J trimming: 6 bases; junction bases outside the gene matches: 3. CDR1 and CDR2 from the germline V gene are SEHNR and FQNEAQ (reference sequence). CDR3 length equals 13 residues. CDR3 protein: CASRSSGSGELFF. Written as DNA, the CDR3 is TGTGCCAGCAGGTCTAGCGGGTCCGGGGAGCTGTTTTTT.

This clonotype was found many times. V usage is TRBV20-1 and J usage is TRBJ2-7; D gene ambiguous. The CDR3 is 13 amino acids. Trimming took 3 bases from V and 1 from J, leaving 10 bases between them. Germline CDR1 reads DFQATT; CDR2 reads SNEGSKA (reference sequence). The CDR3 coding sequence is TGCAGTGCTAGTCACGGAAAATCCTACGAGCAGTACTTC. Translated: CSASHGKSYEQYF.

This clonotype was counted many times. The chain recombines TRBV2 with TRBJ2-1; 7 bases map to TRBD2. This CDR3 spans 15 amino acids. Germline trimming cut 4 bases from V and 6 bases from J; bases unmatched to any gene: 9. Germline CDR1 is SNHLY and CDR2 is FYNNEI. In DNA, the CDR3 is TGTGCCAGCAGTGGGTCGACTAGCTGGGCCAATGAGCAGTTCTTC. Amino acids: CASSGSTSWANEQFF.

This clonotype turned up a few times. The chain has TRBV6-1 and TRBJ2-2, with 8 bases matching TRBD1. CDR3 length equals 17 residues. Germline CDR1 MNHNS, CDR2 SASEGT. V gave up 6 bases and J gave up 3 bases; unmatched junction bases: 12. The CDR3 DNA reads TGTGCCAGCAGCCCGAGCCGGACAGGGCGGTACACCGGGGAGCTGTTTTTT. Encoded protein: CASSPSRTGRYTGELFF.

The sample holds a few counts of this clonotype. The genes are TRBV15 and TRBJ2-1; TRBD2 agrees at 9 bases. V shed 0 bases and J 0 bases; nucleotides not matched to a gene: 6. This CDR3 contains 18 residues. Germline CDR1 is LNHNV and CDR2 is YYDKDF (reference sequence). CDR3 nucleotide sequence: TGTGCCACCAGCAGAGATTTAGCGGGAGAACCCTCCTACAATGAGCAGTTCTTC. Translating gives CATSRDLAGEPSYNEQFF.

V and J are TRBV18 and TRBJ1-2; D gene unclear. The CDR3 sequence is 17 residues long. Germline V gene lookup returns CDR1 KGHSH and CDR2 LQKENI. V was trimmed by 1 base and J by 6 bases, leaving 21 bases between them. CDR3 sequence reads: CASSPQELSVTVNGYTF. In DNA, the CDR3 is TGTGCCAGCTCACCACAAGAATTAAGCGTGACGGTAAATGGCTACACCTTC.

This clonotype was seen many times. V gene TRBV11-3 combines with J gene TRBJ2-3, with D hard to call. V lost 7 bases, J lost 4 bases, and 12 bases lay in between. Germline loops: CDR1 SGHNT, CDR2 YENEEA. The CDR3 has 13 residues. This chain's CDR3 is CASTRHGSDTQYF. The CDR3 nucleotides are TGTGCCAGCACCCGGCACGGCTCAGATACGCAGTATTTT.

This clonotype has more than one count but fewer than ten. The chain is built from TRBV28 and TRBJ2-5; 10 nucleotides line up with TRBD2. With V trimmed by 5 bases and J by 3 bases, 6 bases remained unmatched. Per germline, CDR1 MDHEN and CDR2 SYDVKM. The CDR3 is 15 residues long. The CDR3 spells CASSSLAGAKETQYF. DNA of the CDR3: TGTGCCAGCAGTAGTCTAGCGGGAGCCAAAGAGACCCAGTACTTC.

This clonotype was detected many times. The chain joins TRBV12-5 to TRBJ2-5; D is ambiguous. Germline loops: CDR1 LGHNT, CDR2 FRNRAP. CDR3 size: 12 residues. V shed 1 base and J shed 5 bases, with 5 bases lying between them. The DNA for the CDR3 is TGTGCTAGTGGTTTGGAGGAGGAGACCCAGTACTTC. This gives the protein CASGLEEETQYF.

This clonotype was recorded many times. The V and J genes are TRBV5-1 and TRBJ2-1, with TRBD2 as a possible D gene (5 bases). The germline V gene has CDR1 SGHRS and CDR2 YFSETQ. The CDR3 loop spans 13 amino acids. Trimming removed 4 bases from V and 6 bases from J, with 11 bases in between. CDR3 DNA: TGCGCCAGCAGCCCAGGTCGGGGCAATGAGCAGTTCTTC. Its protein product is CASSPGRGNEQFF.

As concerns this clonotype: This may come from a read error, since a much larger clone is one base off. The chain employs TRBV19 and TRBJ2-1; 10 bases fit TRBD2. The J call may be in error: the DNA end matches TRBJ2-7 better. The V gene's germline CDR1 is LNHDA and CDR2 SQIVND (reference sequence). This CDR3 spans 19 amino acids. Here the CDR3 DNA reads TGTGCCAGTAGTAAACCTAGCGGGAGCCACCCCAGCTCCTACAATGAGCAGTACTTC. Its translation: CASSKPSGSHPSSYNEQYF.

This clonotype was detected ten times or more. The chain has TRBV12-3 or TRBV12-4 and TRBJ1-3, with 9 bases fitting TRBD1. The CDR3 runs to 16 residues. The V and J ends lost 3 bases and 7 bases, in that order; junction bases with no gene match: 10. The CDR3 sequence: CASSFSLQGARNTIYF. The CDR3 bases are TGTGCCAGCAGTTTCTCCTTACAGGGGGCGAGGAACACCATATATTTT.

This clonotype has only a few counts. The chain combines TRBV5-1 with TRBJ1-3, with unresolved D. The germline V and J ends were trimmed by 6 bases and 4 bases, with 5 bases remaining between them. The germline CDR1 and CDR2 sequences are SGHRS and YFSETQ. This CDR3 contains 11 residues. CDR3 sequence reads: CASTIGNTIYF. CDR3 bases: TGCGCCAGCACCATAGGAAACACCATATATTTT.

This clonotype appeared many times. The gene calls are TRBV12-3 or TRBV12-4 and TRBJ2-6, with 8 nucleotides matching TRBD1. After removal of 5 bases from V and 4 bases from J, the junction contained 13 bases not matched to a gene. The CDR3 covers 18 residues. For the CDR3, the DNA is TGTGCCAGCAGTCTTTTAGAAGGACAGGGCCCCGGGGCCAACGTCCTGACTTTC. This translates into CASSLLEGQGPGANVLTF.

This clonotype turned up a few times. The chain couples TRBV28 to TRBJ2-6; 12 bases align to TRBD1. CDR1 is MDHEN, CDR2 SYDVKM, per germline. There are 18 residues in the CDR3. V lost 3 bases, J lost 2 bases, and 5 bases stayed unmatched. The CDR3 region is CASSFLRDRGPGANVLTF. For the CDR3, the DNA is TGTGCCAGCAGTTTTCTTCGGGACAGGGGGCCTGGGGCCAACGTCCTGACTTTC.

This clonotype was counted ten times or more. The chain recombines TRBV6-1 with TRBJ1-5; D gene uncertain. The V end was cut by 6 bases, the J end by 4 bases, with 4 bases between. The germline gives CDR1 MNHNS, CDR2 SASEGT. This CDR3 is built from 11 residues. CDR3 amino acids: CASRQNQPQHF. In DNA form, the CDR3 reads TGTGCCAGCAGGCAGAATCAGCCCCAGCATTTT.

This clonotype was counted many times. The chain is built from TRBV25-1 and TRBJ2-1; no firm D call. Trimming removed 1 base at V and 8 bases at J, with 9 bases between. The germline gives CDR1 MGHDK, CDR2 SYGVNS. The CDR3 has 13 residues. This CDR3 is CASSEWKSDEQFF. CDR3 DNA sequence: TGTGCCAGCAGTGAATGGAAGAGCGATGAGCAGTTCTTC.

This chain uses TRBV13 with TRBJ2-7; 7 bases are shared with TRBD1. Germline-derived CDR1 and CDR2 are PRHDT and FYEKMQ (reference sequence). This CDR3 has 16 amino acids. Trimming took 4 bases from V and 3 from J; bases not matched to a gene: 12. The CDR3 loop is CASSYRGQRMFYEQYV. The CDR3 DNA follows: TGTGCCAGCAGCTACAGGGGACAGCGGATGTTCTACGAGCAGTACGTC.

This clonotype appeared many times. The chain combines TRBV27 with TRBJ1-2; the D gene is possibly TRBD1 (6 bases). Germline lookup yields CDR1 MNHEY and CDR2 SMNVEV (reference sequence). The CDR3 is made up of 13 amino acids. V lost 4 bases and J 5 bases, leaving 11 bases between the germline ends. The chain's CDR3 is CASSSQDSYGYTF. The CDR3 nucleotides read TGTGCCAGCAGTTCCCAGGACAGTTATGGCTACACCTTC.

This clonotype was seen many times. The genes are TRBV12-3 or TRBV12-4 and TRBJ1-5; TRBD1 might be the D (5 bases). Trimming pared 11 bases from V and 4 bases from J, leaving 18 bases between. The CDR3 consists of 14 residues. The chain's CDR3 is CAVCRGNENQPQHF. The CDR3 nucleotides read TGTGCCGTATGTCGGGGGAACGAAAATCAGCCCCAGCATTTT.

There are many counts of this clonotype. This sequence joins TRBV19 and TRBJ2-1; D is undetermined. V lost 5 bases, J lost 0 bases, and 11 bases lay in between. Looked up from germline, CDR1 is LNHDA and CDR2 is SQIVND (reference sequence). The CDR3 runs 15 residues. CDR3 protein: CASSVYDNSYNEQFF. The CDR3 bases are TGTGCCAGTAGTGTCTATGATAACTCCTACAATGAGCAGTTCTTC.

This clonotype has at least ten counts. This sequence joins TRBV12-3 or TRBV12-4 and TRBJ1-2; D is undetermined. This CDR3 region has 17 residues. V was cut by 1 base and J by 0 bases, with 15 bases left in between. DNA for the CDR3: TGTGCCAGCAGTTTAGGTCCGACACCTTCAGCTAACTATGGCTACACCTTC. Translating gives CASSLGPTPSANYGYTF.

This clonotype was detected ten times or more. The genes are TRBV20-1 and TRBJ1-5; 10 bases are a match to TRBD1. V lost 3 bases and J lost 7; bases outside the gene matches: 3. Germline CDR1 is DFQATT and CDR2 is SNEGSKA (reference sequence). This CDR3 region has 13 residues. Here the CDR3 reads CSASLGQGQPQHF. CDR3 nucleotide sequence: TGCAGTGCTAGTTTGGGACAGGGGCAGCCCCAGCATTTT.

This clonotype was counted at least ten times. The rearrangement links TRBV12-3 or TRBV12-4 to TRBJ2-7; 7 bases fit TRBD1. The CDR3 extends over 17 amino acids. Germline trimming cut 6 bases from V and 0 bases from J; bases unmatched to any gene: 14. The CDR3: CASSPADRDYSSYEQYF. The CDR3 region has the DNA TGTGCCAGCAGCCCAGCCGACAGGGATTACTCCTCCTACGAGCAGTACTTC.